This TCR beta chain originates from a study of cytomegalovirus exposure and HLA in healthy donors. Study conclusions and caveats: Presence/absence analyses assumed roughly uniform sequencing depth across donors, which may not hold. The study reported that TCR beta sequences accurately predicted HLA-A and HLA-B alleles in most subjects.

The PCR employed 60 Vbeta primers together with 13 Jbeta primers. Clones were sequenced by immunoSEQ multiplex PCR, and TCRdb holds only the in-frame ones, with some missing. This sample has about 120,000 clones, with 81% found just once. Notes on this clone: Its antigen is not known.

The CDR3 spans 16 residues. Germline CDR1 reads MNHEY; CDR2 reads SMNVEV (reference sequence). V gave up 8 bases and J gave up 2 bases; unmatched junction bases: 13. Sequencing was carried out using PBMCs. The clonotype originates from a woman aged 30 to 39 in good health and CMV-seronegative. The chain couples TRBV27 to TRBJ2-7, with 9 nucleotides matching TRBD1. CDR3 residues: CASRPSKGQGAYEQYF. In DNA form, the CDR3 reads TGTGCCAGCCGCCCTAGTAAGGGACAGGGAGCCTACGAGCAGTACTTC.